The 10 T cell receptor beta chains listed next were all sequenced from one sample in a study of regulatory T cells in long-lasting Graves disease. Time point here: newly diagnosed GD, antithyroid drugs for less than 3 months. The TCR library was made from RNA extracted from PBMCs. Combining iRepertoire HTBI primers with Arm-PCR of CDR3 regions, the authors built TCR beta libraries. TCRdb re-derived calls from the multiplex PCR reads in MiXCR, one entry per CDR3 protein. Of hundreds of thousands of distinct CDR3 sequences in the sample, 15% to 20% were seen once. This sample also appeared in a second study, on T cells in Graves' hyperthyroidism and ophthalmopathy.

This specimen consisted of peripheral blood mononuclear cells (PBMCs), obtained at new diagnosis, from a patient treated with antithyroid drugs. These receptors originate from a man younger than 35 with Graves disease.

This clonotype was seen at least ten times. This chain's CDR3 is CASSPISGGNTDTQYF. CDR3 in DNA: TGTGCCAGCAGCCCGATTAGCGGAGGGAACACAGATACGCAGTATTTT. The chain is built from TRBV3-1 and TRBJ2-3, with D perhaps matching TRBD2 (6 bases). The V gene's germline CDR1 is LGHDT and CDR2 YNNKEL (reference sequence). Trimming shortened V by 4 bases and J by 2 bases, and 16 bases separated the two germline ends. The CDR3 is made up of 16 amino acids.

Worth noting for this clonotype: This may arise from a read error, as a much more abundant clone is one base away. The rearrangement joins TRBV11-2 to TRBJ2-7; 9 nucleotides line up with TRBD2. Germline values: CDR1 SGHAT, CDR2 FQNNGV. CDR3 size: 15 residues. Losses at the gene ends were 11 bases for V and 3 bases for J; bases not matched to a gene: 14. Written as DNA, the CDR3 is TGTGCCGGCACCTACCCGACTAGCGGCCTCTACGAGCAGTACTTC. This encodes CAGTYPTSGLYEQYF.

The V gene is TRBV7-9, the J gene TRBJ2-7; D possibly matches TRBD1 or TRBD2 (5 bases each). The CDR3 is made up of 15 amino acids. Germline lookup yields CDR1 SEHNR and CDR2 FQNEAQ (reference sequence). Trimming stripped 5 bases from V and 4 bases from J, with 18 bases between. In nucleotides, the CDR3 is TGTGCCAGCAGCCCAGTCCGGGGCTGGGGGTACGAGCAGTACTTC. Translation gives CASSPVRGWGYEQYF. The full variable domain, rest sourced from reference TRBV7-9 and TRBJ2-7, is DTGVSQNPRHKITKRGQNVTFRCDPISEHNRLYWYRQTLGQGPEFLTYFQNEAQLEKSRLLSDRFSAERPKGSFSTLEIQRTEQGDSAMYLCASSPVRGWGYEQYFGPGTRLTVT.

As to this clonotype: A much larger clone is a single base away; this may be a read error. The chain joins TRBV11-2 to TRBJ2-5, with D maybe TRBD1 (5 bases). The CDR3 has 12 amino acids. The germline V gene has CDR1 SGHAT and CDR2 FQNNGV. In nucleotides, the CDR3 is TGTGCCAGCAGCTCGTCGACAGAGAACCAGTACTTC. Residues: CASSSSTENQYF.

At least ten counts were recorded for this clonotype. The rearrangement uses TRBV20-1 and TRBJ2-1; 13 bases align to TRBD2. The V segment lost 3 bases and the J segment 8 bases; nucleotides outside the gene matches: 10. Germline V gene sequence: CDR1 DFQATT, CDR2 SNEGSKA (reference sequence). This CDR3 is 16 amino acids long. CDR3 nucleotide sequence: TGCAGTGCTAGTGAAAGCGGACTAGCGGGAGTGCATGAGCAGTTCTTC. It yields the protein CSASESGLAGVHEQFF.

This clonotype has more than one count but fewer than ten. This chain joins TRBV14 and TRBJ2-1; no reliable D call. With 0 bases removed from V and 8 bases from J, the gap between germline ends came to 5 bases. The germline CDR1 and CDR2 sequences are SGHDN and FVKESK. The CDR3 loop spans 12 amino acids. The CDR3 nucleotides are TGTGCCAGCAGCCAAGAAGCAGATGAGCAGTTCTTC. It yields the protein CASSQEADEQFF.

In this sample, this clonotype turned up many times. The rearrangement links TRBV20-1 to TRBJ2-4; possible D gene TRBD2, 7 bases. The germline V gene encodes CDR1 DFQATT and CDR2 SNEGSKA (reference sequence). Trimming stripped 1 base from V and 1 base from J, with 14 bases between. CDR3 length: 16 amino acids. The CDR3 DNA is TGCAGTGCTAGAGGGGGGAGGGGGGAGGCCAAAAACATTCAGTACTTC. Translation: CSARGGRGEAKNIQYF.

In its sample, this clonotype was seen many times. J is TRBJ1-2 and V is TRBV12-3 or TRBV12-4; D is unresolved. The CDR3 loop spans 13 amino acids. V lost 1 base, J lost 8 bases, and 11 bases lay in between. The CDR3 DNA reads TGTGCCAGCAGTTTAGACTGGAGGAGGGGCTACACCTTC. As protein: CASSLDWRRGYTF.

This clonotype was recorded many times. The rearrangement links TRBV6-2 or TRBV6-3 to TRBJ1-1; unclear D gene. Trimming shortened V by 2 bases and J by 5 bases, and 12 bases separated the two germline ends. The CDR3 is made up of 14 amino acids. The germline V gene has CDR1 MNHEY and CDR2 SVGEGT. In DNA, the CDR3 is TGTGCCAGCAGTTACGAAATGGGAGGGACTGAAGCTTTCTTT. Its translation is CASSYEMGGTEAFF.

This clonotype was recorded a few times. Possible read error: a much larger clone is one base away. This chain joins TRBV27 and TRBJ2-7; no firm D call. This CDR3 contains 11 residues. CDR1 is MNHEY, CDR2 SMNVEV, per germline (reference sequence). The ends were cut back, 6 bases at V and 0 bases at J, with 3 bases in the middle. CDR3 loop: CASRNSYEQYF. CDR3 in DNA: TGTGCCAGCAGAAACTCCTACGAGCAGTACTTC.